One sample yielded the 19 T cell receptor beta chains listed below, sequenced in a study of CD8 T cells in Susac syndrome. Random hexamers primed reverse transcription of roughly 0.5 to 1 ug RNA. One entry per CDR3 protein results from TCRdb running MiXCR on the immunoSEQ multiplex PCR reads. This sample carries 70,000 to 100,000 distinct CDR3 sequences, approximately 92% of them seen once, and the ten largest clones take roughly 0.32%. The sample consisted of CD8+ T cells from PBMCs. Every receptor here comes from a human donor in good health.

The chain couples TRBV5-1 to TRBJ2-7; TRBD1 might be the D (8 bases). Germline V lookup: CDR1 SGHRS, CDR2 YFSETQ. V was clipped by 4 bases and J by 3 bases, with 17 bases between them. The CDR3 totals 15 residues. For the CDR3, the DNA is TGCGCCAGCAGCCAGAAACAGGGGGAGGGCTACGAGCAGTACTTC. The encoded protein is CASSQKQGEGYEQYF.

This clonotype was recorded only once. The chain joins TRBV9 to TRBJ2-3; TRBD2 aligns across 9 bases. The CDR3 extends over 19 amino acids. Trimming took 0 bases from V and 3 from J; bases not matched to a gene: 14. Looked up from germline, CDR1 is SGDLS and CDR2 is YYNGEE. CDR3 protein: CASSVARTIGLAGTDTQYF. The CDR3 region has the DNA TGTGCCAGCAGCGTAGCCCGGACCATAGGGCTAGCGGGGACAGATACGCAGTATTTT.

Here the CDR3 reads CASSLPSEGMGTGLSYEQYF. As DNA, the CDR3 is TGTGCCAGCAGCTTACCTAGTGAGGGAATGGGGACAGGCCTTTCCTACGAGCAGTACTTC. This chain joins TRBV11-1 and TRBJ2-7; the match to TRBD1 covers 8 bases. The CDR3 sequence is 20 residues long. V lost 2 bases and J lost 1; bases outside the gene matches: 19. Germline V CDR1 and CDR2: SGHAT, FQDESV (reference sequence).

V gene TRBV20-1 combines with J gene TRBJ2-1; TRBD2 matches 10 bases. The germline CDR1 and CDR2 sequences are DFQATT and SNEGSKA (reference sequence). The CDR3 has 14 residues. V was pared by 3 bases and J by 9 bases, with 8 bases of the junction left unmatched. For the CDR3, the DNA is TGCAGTGCTAGCTCCAGCGGGGGGGCAGTTGAGCAGTTCTTC. Translating gives CSASSSGGAVEQFF.

This CDR3 is CSARREVFSGYTF. The CDR3 DNA reads TGCAGTGCTAGACGGGAAGTGTTCTCTGGCTACACCTTC. This sequence joins TRBV20-1 and TRBJ1-2; D unresolved. CDR3 size: 13 residues. V was trimmed by 2 bases and J by 7 bases, leaving 14 bases between them. Per the germline V gene, CDR1 is DFQATT and CDR2 is SNEGSKA (reference sequence).

This chain joins TRBV5-6 and TRBJ2-1, with D tentatively TRBD1 (6 bases). Trimming removed 1 base at V and 8 bases at J, with 13 bases between. CDR3 length: 14 residues. In germline, CDR1 is SGHDT, CDR2 YYEEEE. The CDR3 region is CASSLTGLRDEQFF. CDR3 nucleotide sequence: TGTGCCAGCAGCTTGACAGGGTTGCGGGATGAGCAGTTCTTC.

CDR3 sequence (DNA): TGTGCCAGCAGCCAAGGACTAGCGGGGGGGATCTACAATGAGCAGTTCTTC. It codes for CASSQGLAGGIYNEQFF. V usage is TRBV3-1 and J usage is TRBJ2-1, with TRBD2 identical over 14 bases. The germline CDR1 and CDR2 sequences are LGHDT and YNNKEL (reference sequence). The CDR3 length is 17 residues. After removal of 1 base from V and 3 bases from J, the junction contained 2 bases not matched to a gene.

The chain joins TRBV20-1 to TRBJ1-2, with unresolved D. V dropped 6 bases and J dropped 7 bases, with 6 bases sitting between them. CDR1 and CDR2 (germline): DFQATT, SNEGSKA (reference sequence). The CDR3 sequence is 9 residues long. The CDR3: CSAPGGYTF. CDR3 DNA sequence: TGCAGTGCCCCAGGTGGCTACACCTTC.

The V call is TRBV7-9, the J call TRBJ2-7, with D perhaps assigned TRBD1 or TRBD2 (5 bases each). In germline, CDR1 is SEHNR, CDR2 FQNEAQ (reference sequence). The V end lost 7 bases, the J end lost 3 bases, and 10 bases lay between the germline ends. The CDR3 is 12 amino acids. CDR3 nucleotide sequence: TGTGCCAGCAACACTGGGGGCTACGAGCAGTACTTC. This translates into CASNTGGYEQYF.

The chain employs TRBV7-6 and TRBJ2-7; possible D gene TRBD2, 6 bases. With 5 bases removed from V and 4 bases from J, the gap between germline ends came to 21 bases. Germline CDR1 SGHVS, CDR2 FNYEAQ. The CDR3 has 16 residues. This CDR3 reads CASSPGPGGRKYEQYF. The CDR3 DNA reads as TGTGCCAGCAGCCCAGGACCTGGGGGGAGGAAGTACGAGCAGTACTTC.

The chain has TRBV29-1 and TRBJ2-7, with unresolved D. This CDR3 is built from 11 residues. Per germline, CDR1 SQVTM and CDR2 ANQGSEA. Trimming pared 3 bases from V and 4 bases from J, leaving 7 bases between. The CDR3 is CSVDDGYEQYF. The DNA of the CDR3 is TGCAGCGTTGATGACGGGTACGAGCAGTACTTC.

The rearrangement links TRBV5-4 to TRBJ1-1; possibly TRBD1 for D (6 bases). The germline V gene has CDR1 SGHNT and CDR2 YYREEE (reference sequence). CDR3 length equals 15 residues. The ends were cut back, 5 bases at V and 1 base at J, with 15 bases in the middle. CDR3: CASRTGGQRNTEAFF. The CDR3 DNA reads as TGTGCCAGCAGAACTGGTGGACAGCGGAACACTGAAGCTTTCTTT.

The J gene is TRBJ2-3, the V gene TRBV14; no definite D call. The CDR3 is 16 residues long. The V gene's germline CDR1 is SGHDN and CDR2 FVKESK. Trimming pared 0 bases from V and 0 bases from J, leaving 10 bases between. The CDR3 nucleotides read TGTGCCAGCAGCCAAGATTGGAGCTTCAGCACAGATACGCAGTATTTT. This codes for CASSQDWSFSTDTQYF.

The rearrangement uses TRBV15 and TRBJ1-1; 9 nucleotides align to TRBD1. The V segment lost 5 bases and the J segment 0 bases; nucleotides outside the gene matches: 4. Germline-derived CDR1 and CDR2 are LNHNV and YYDKDF (reference sequence). This CDR3 is built from 15 residues. The CDR3 region has the DNA TGTGCCACCAGCGGGGGACAGGGTTTGAACACTGAAGCTTTCTTT. Amino acid sequence: CATSGGQGLNTEAFF.

This clonotype was seen once. The chain links TRBV20-1 to TRBJ2-6; D is undetermined. Germline V CDR1 and CDR2: DFQATT, SNEGSKA (reference sequence). The CDR3 is made up of 16 amino acids. Trimming pared 0 bases from V and 0 bases from J, leaving 9 bases between. CDR3 DNA sequence: TGCAGTGCTAGAGACAGGAGATACTCTGGGGCCAACGTCCTGACTTTC. This sequence encodes CSARDRRYSGANVLTF.

CDR3 nucleotide sequence: TGTGCCAGCAGCCAAGTCCCTAAATCCCGGAGGGATGGCTACACCTTC. Translated, it gives CASSQVPKSRRDGYTF. The chain joins TRBV3-1 to TRBJ1-2; D uncertain. Germline lookup yields CDR1 LGHDT and CDR2 YNNKEL (reference sequence). V gave up 1 base and J gave up 6 bases, with 18 bases separating them. The CDR3 has 16 amino acids.

CDR3 loop: CASRDDRDQPQHF. CDR3 DNA sequence: TGTGCCAGCAGAGACGACAGGGATCAGCCCCAGCATTTT. The chain combines TRBV27 with TRBJ1-5; 7 nucleotides align to TRBD1. Germline CDR1 MNHEY, CDR2 SMNVEV (reference sequence). Trimming at V came to 6 bases and at J to 5 bases, leaving 4 bases not matched to a gene. CDR3 length: 13 residues.

This chain joins TRBV6-2 or TRBV6-3 and TRBJ1-1; D is undetermined. Germline lookup yields CDR1 MNHEY and CDR2 SVGEGT. Trimming cost V 2 bases and J 5 bases, with 9 bases left between them. The CDR3 length is 13 residues. The CDR3 sequence: CASSYGPRTEAFF. CDR3 DNA: TGTGCCAGCAGTTACGGACCTAGGACTGAAGCTTTCTTT.

The rearrangement links TRBV6-1 to TRBJ2-3; TRBD1 might be the D (5 bases). Trimming left V 1 base short and J 4 bases short, with 12 bases between. There are 15 residues in the CDR3. Looked up from germline, CDR1 is MNHNS and CDR2 is SASEGT. The CDR3 spells CASSEEWTLADTQYF. As DNA, the CDR3 is TGTGCCAGCAGTGAAGAATGGACATTGGCAGATACGCAGTATTTT.